These 21 T cell receptor beta chains came from one sample sequenced in a study of early T cells in non-severe SARS-CoV-2 infection. TCRdb fed the 5' RACE reads into MiXCR, producing one record per CDR3 protein. The sample records almost 85,000 distinct CDR3 sequences, 12% being singletons. Sequenced sample: whole blood. These receptors were obtained from an adult who was a healthcare worker with PCR-confirmed SARS-CoV-2 infection or an uninfected control (not recorded which).

This clonotype was picked up many times. V gene TRBV5-1 combines with J gene TRBJ1-1; possibly TRBD1 for D (5 bases). V was clipped by 0 bases and J by 0 bases, with 6 bases between them. Germline assignment: CDR1 SGHRS and CDR2 YFSETQ. This CDR3 region has 14 residues. The CDR3 reads CASSLEGLNTEAFF. Written as DNA, the CDR3 is TGCGCCAGCAGCTTGGAGGGGCTGAACACTGAAGCTTTCTTT.

This clonotype was seen ten or more times. This chain links TRBV7-3 with TRBJ2-5; a weak D match, TRBD1 (6 bases). CDR1 and CDR2 (germline): SGHTA, FQGTGA. There are 14 residues in the CDR3. Deletions cut 1 base from V and 4 bases from J, with 10 bases between. The CDR3 coding sequence is TGTGCCAGCAGCTTAAACAGGGCCCCAGAGACCCAGTACTTC. Protein product: CASSLNRAPETQYF.

This clonotype was observed a few times. The V and J genes are TRBV14 and TRBJ2-7; D is ambiguous. The CDR3 loop spans 13 amino acids. In germline, CDR1 is SGHDN, CDR2 FVKESK. Deletions cut 1 base from V and 7 bases from J, with 11 bases between. In nucleotides, the CDR3 is TGTGCCAGCAGCCAAGTCTACCTTTTGGAGCAGTACTTC. Amino acid sequence: CASSQVYLLEQYF.

This clonotype was seen more than once but under ten times. The rearrangement joins TRBV20-1 to TRBJ2-2; no clear D. The V end lost 5 bases, the J end lost 4 bases, and 11 bases lay between the germline ends. In germline, CDR1 is DFQATT, CDR2 SNEGSKA (reference sequence). This CDR3 has 13 residues. The CDR3 coding sequence is TGCAGTGCTCCGGCAGATAGCACCGGGGAGCTGTTTTTT. Translation gives CSAPADSTGELFF.

This clonotype was detected many times. V and J are TRBV11-2 and TRBJ2-3, with D tentatively TRBD2 (6 bases). The CDR3 covers 17 residues. The germline V gene has CDR1 SGHAT and CDR2 FQNNGV. The V end was cut by 4 bases, the J end by 4 bases, with 21 bases between. Here the CDR3 DNA reads TGTGCCAGCAGCTCGACGGGGGTTATAGGCGGAGCAGATACGCAGTATTTT. Its translation is CASSSTGVIGGADTQYF.

The rearrangement uses TRBV29-1 and TRBJ1-1; D remains unclear. Germline V lookup: CDR1 SQVTM, CDR2 ANQGSEA. The CDR3 extends over 10 amino acids. V was shortened by 6 bases and J by 1 base, with 3 bases between the two germline ends. CDR3 loop: CSVQNTEAFF. CDR3 sequence (DNA): TGCAGCGTGCAGAACACTGAAGCTTTCTTT.

The rearrangement joins TRBV5-1 to TRBJ1-1, with D tentatively TRBD1 (6 bases). This CDR3 is built from 15 residues. Between the trimmed V and J ends, which lost 0 bases and 1 base, there was a span of 10 bases. The germline V gene has CDR1 SGHRS and CDR2 YFSETQ. Written as DNA, the CDR3 is TGCGCCAGCAGCTTGGCAGGGGTGGGGAACACTGAAGCTTTCTTT. It is translated as CASSLAGVGNTEAFF.

The chain recombines TRBV5-5 with TRBJ2-1; D gene uncertain. In germline, CDR1 is SGHKS, CDR2 YYEKEE (reference sequence). CDR3 length: 13 residues. Trimming pared 0 bases from V and 5 bases from J, leaving 6 bases between. The CDR3 sequence: CASSLGAHNEQFF. For the CDR3, the DNA is TGTGCCAGCAGCTTGGGGGCCCACAATGAGCAGTTCTTC.

This clonotype has a count of ten or more. The rearrangement uses TRBV12-3 or TRBV12-4 and TRBJ2-5; D might be TRBD1 (6 bases). V gave up 5 bases and J gave up 5 bases, with 15 bases separating them. The CDR3 runs to 14 residues. The CDR3 DNA reads TGTGCCAGCAGTCTTGGACAGCCCCAGGAGACCCAGTACTTC. This sequence encodes CASSLGQPQETQYF.

The chain employs TRBV5-5 and TRBJ2-7; the D gene is possibly TRBD1 (6 bases). The ends were cut back, 0 bases at V and 2 bases at J, with 12 bases in the middle. CDR3 length: 15 residues. Per germline, CDR1 SGHKS and CDR2 YYEKEE (reference sequence). For the CDR3, the DNA is TGTGCCAGCAGCTTGGCCCAGGGGTCCCCCTACGAGCAGTACTTC. It yields the protein CASSLAQGSPYEQYF.

The J gene is TRBJ2-1, the V gene TRBV5-1; TRBD1 aligns across 10 bases. V gave up 3 bases and J gave up 9 bases; unmatched junction bases: 15. Germline CDR1 SGHRS, CDR2 YFSETQ. The CDR3 runs to 17 residues. CDR3 sequence reads: CASSSMAPGQGIIEQFF. CDR3 nucleotides: TGCGCCAGCAGCTCTATGGCCCCGGGACAGGGGATCATTGAGCAGTTCTTC. Drawing the rest from reference TRBV5-1 and TRBJ2-1, the complete variable domain is KAGVTQTPRYLIKTRGQQVTLSCSPISGHRSVSWYQQTPGQGLQFLFEYFSETQRNKGNFPGRFSGRQFSNSRSEMNVSTLELGDSALYLCASSSMAPGQGIIEQFFGPGTRLTVL.

The chain employs TRBV27 and TRBJ1-2, with unresolved D. This CDR3 is 16 amino acids long. V shed 2 bases and J shed 4 bases, with 17 bases lying between them. In germline, CDR1 is MNHEY, CDR2 SMNVEV (reference sequence). CDR3 nucleotides: TGTGCCAGCAGTTTAGAATTCCCCGGAACTTTCTATGGCTACACCTTC. Translation: CASSLEFPGTFYGYTF.

This clonotype was seen more than once but under ten times. This chain connects TRBV5-1 to TRBJ1-6, with 7 bases identical to TRBD1. CDR3 length: 14 amino acids. CDR1 is SGHRS, CDR2 YFSETQ, per germline. J lost 7 bases, V lost 4 bases, and 5 bases had no gene match. CDR3 sequence reads: CASSPGDSNSPLHF. The CDR3 nucleotides read TGCGCCAGCAGCCCTGGGGACAGCAATTCACCCCTCCACTTT.

This clonotype has at least ten counts. The chain joins TRBV12-3 or TRBV12-4 to TRBJ2-1, with 9 bases fitting TRBD1. The ends lost 1 base at V and 4 bases at J; junction bases unmatched: 2. CDR3 size: 15 residues. CDR3 loop: CASSLETGGYNEQFF. CDR3 nucleotide sequence: TGTGCCAGCAGTTTAGAGACAGGGGGTTACAATGAGCAGTTCTTC.

This clonotype was seen a few times. The chain combines TRBV7-2 with TRBJ2-3; D gene uncertain. The length of the CDR3 is 12 residues. Between the trimmed V and J ends, which lost 5 bases and 5 bases, there was a span of 8 bases. The germline V gene has CDR1 SGHTA and CDR2 FQGNSA. CDR3: CASSLSKDTQYF. The CDR3 DNA sequence: TGTGCCAGCAGCCTATCAAAAGATACGCAGTATTTT.

This chain links TRBV29-1 with TRBJ2-1; TRBD1 matches 8 bases. The CDR3 runs to 15 residues. Germline loops: CDR1 SQVTM, CDR2 ANQGSEA. V gave up 6 bases and J gave up 0 bases; unmatched junction bases: 7. The CDR3 loop reads CSVVQGASSYNEQFF. CDR3 nucleotides: TGCAGCGTAGTCCAGGGGGCGAGCTCCTACAATGAGCAGTTCTTC.

This clonotype was counted a few times. The rearrangement uses TRBV7-9 and TRBJ2-5; TRBD1 agrees at 8 bases. Trimming at V came to 0 bases and at J to 4 bases, leaving 7 bases not matched to a gene. The CDR3 has 16 amino acids. CDR1 and CDR2 (germline): SEHNR, FQNEAQ (reference sequence). The CDR3 DNA reads as TGTGCCAGCAGCTTAGCGGCAGGGGGCGTACGAGAGACCCAGTACTTC. This sequence encodes CASSLAAGGVRETQYF.

This clonotype appeared a few times. The gene calls are TRBV29-1 and TRBJ2-1; D not resolved. With 8 bases removed from V and 1 base from J, the gap between germline ends came to 12 bases. Germline V lookup: CDR1 SQVTM, CDR2 ANQGSEA. The CDR3 has 13 amino acids. CDR3 coding DNA: TGCAGCTACTCCCGAGGTTCCTACAATGAGCAGTTCTTC. Encoded protein: CSYSRGSYNEQFF.

This clonotype was seen only a few times. This sequence joins TRBV30 and TRBJ1-6, with D possibly TRBD1 on 6 matching bases. Looked up from germline, CDR1 is GTSNPN and CDR2 is SVGIG (reference sequence). The CDR3 sequence is 14 residues long. V lost 5 bases and J 14 bases, leaving 22 bases between the germline ends. The CDR3 DNA reads as TGTGCCTGGGCAGGGGCAGGCCGATCCATGTCCCTCCACTTT. Amino acid sequence: CAWAGAGRSMSLHF.

This clonotype was recorded a few times. The V gene is TRBV28, the J gene TRBJ1-1, with TRBD1 matching over 8 bases. This CDR3 has 15 amino acids. The V gene's germline CDR1 is MDHEN and CDR2 SYDVKM. Trimming at V came to 9 bases and at J to 3 bases, leaving 12 bases not matched to a gene. The CDR3 sequence: CASRYQGRGHTEAFF. CDR3 bases: TGTGCCAGTCGTTATCAGGGCAGGGGGCACACTGAAGCTTTCTTT.

This clonotype has at least ten counts. The genes are TRBV10-3 and TRBJ1-5, with D perhaps matching TRBD1 (6 bases). Germline-derived CDR1 and CDR2 are ENHRY and SYGVKD. This CDR3 region has 13 residues. Trimming removed 5 bases at V and 5 bases at J, with 10 bases between. CDR3 residues: CAISRGLDQPQHF. The CDR3 nucleotides are TGTGCCATCAGTAGGGGGTTGGATCAGCCCCAGCATTTT.